This T cell receptor beta chain was obtained from a study of CD8 T cells in ankylosing spondylitis. Study findings and constraints: Several of the motif variants were reported before in synovial fluid and blood from reactive arthritis. Among TCR beta sequences, a motif of roughly 8 highly homologous variants appeared characteristic of ankylosing spondylitis blood.

V gave up 6 bases and J gave up 1 base; unmatched junction bases: 9. This CDR3 is built from 16 residues. The germline CDR1 and CDR2 sequences are MDHEN and SYDVKM. This clonotype has only a few counts. Its antigen is as yet unknown. TCRdb redid the calling of the 5' RACE reads with MiXCR, one entry per CDR3 protein. The sample holds 400,000 to 450,000 distinct CDR3 sequences, roughly a sixth seen once. The sequencing input was blood, either unsorted or a sorted T cell fraction (not recorded which). This clonotype was sampled from a male donor with ankylosing spondylitis. The J gene is TRBJ2-7, the V gene TRBV28; 10 nucleotides line up with TRBD1. The CDR3 nucleotides read TGTGCCAGCAGCCAGTACGGGACAGGGGCTTCCTACGAGCAGTACTTC. Translating gives CASSQYGTGASYEQYF.